This entry lists 20 T cell receptor beta chains sequenced from one sample in a study of blood T cell repertoires in COVID-19 (dated by TCRdb to 2018 to 2021). Receptors were amplified or captured by the immunoSEQ multiplex PCR assay. TCRdb mirrors the immuneACCESS table, restricted to in-frame sequences. Some clones are absent from its copies; in checked studies, under half trace to an unresolved V gene, and the reason for the others is unknown. The sample has about 150,000 clones on record, 84% of them singletons. Roughly a tenth of the sample belongs to the ten largest clones. Material for sequencing was peripheral blood. These receptors originate from a man between 70 and 80 years old with active or convalescent COVID-19.

The CDR3 loop is CASSYSQGANEQFF. CDR3 bases: TGTGCCAGCAGTTACTCCCAGGGTGCAAATGAGCAGTTCTTC. V is TRBV6-2 or TRBV6-3 and J is TRBJ2-1; tentatively, D is TRBD1 (5 bases). Germline CDR1 is MNHEY and CDR2 is SVGEGT. The CDR3 runs 14 residues. The V gene lost 0 bases and the J gene lost 7 bases, with 10 bases spanning the gap.

V gene TRBV28 combines with J gene TRBJ2-1, with 7 bases that match TRBD2. CDR1 and CDR2 from the germline V gene are MDHEN and SYDVKM. V shed 6 bases and J 8 bases; nucleotides not matched to a gene: 13. The CDR3 covers 15 residues. The CDR3 loop reads CASRPGGLGYDEQFF. The CDR3 DNA reads TGTGCCAGCAGGCCGGGAGGACTAGGTTACGATGAGCAGTTCTTC.

The genes are TRBV5-1 and TRBJ2-2, with a possible D match to TRBD1 (6 bases). The V gene's germline CDR1 is SGHRS and CDR2 YFSETQ. The CDR3 runs 15 residues. The V and J ends lost 6 bases and 0 bases respectively, with 12 bases between them. The CDR3, as DNA: TGCGCCAGCAACCCCGGGACACCGAACACCGGGGAGCTGTTTTTT. Residues: CASNPGTPNTGELFF.

This clone was recorded a few times. The chain combines TRBV28 with TRBJ2-7; unclear D gene. The CDR3 is 12 residues long. V dropped 5 bases and J dropped 9 bases, with 14 bases sitting between them. Per the germline V gene, CDR1 is MDHEN and CDR2 is SYDVKM. CDR3 DNA: TGTGCCAGCAGTACCCATGAACACCGGCAGTACTTC. Translating it yields CASSTHEHRQYF.

V and J are TRBV7-8 and TRBJ2-7; 10 bases align to TRBD1. Trimming at V came to 5 bases and at J to 2 bases, leaving 12 bases not matched to a gene. The CDR3 totals 17 residues. Germline CDR1 is SGHVS and CDR2 is FQNEAQ. The CDR3 region is CASSQEGTGAGTYEQYF. The CDR3, as DNA: TGTGCCAGCAGCCAAGAGGGGACAGGGGCAGGGACCTACGAGCAGTACTTC. Full variable domain (outside the CDR3, taken from reference TRBV7-8 and TRBJ2-7): GAGVSQSPRYKVAKRGQDVALRCDPISGHVSLFWYQQALGQGPEFLTYFQNEAQLDKSGLPSDRFFAERPEGSVSTLKIQRTQQEDSAVYLCASSQEGTGAGTYEQYFGPGTRLTVT.

The V call is TRBV24-1, the J call TRBJ2-7, with TRBD1 as a possible D gene (6 bases). CDR3 length equals 15 residues. CDR1 is KGHDR and CDR2 is SFDVKD in the germline V gene. The V and J ends lost 3 bases and 4 bases respectively, with 15 bases between them. The DNA for the CDR3 is TGTGCCACCAGTGATCCGATATCGACAGGTTACGAGCAGTACTTC. Encoded protein: CATSDPISTGYEQYF.

The chain combines TRBV3-1 (or the pseudogene TRBV3-2) with TRBJ1-2, with D possibly TRBD1 on 6 matching bases. This CDR3 comprises 18 residues. Trimming removed 2 bases at V and 4 bases at J, with 23 bases between. Looked up from germline, CDR1 is LGHDT and CDR2 is YNNKEL (reference sequence). The CDR3 DNA reads TGTGCCAGCAGCCAATCCCGAGGGCGCAGGGGATATTCCTATGGCTACACCTTC. It encodes CASSQSRGRRGYSYGYTF.

The CDR3: CASSLTGDYGYTF. DNA of the CDR3: TGTGCCAGCAGCTTAACCGGAGACTATGGCTACACCTTC. V and J are TRBV7-9 and TRBJ1-2; D is uncertain. Deletions cut 2 bases from V and 3 bases from J, with 7 bases between. Looked up from germline, CDR1 is SEHNR and CDR2 is FQNEAQ (reference sequence). This CDR3 contains 13 residues.

Here the CDR3 reads CASRGTSGGDFGTDTQYF. Here the CDR3 DNA reads TGTGCCAGCAGAGGGACTAGCGGGGGTGACTTTGGCACAGATACGCAGTATTTT. V and J are TRBV2 and TRBJ2-3; 14 bases fit TRBD2. J was trimmed by 1 base and V by 6 bases; bases with no gene match: 9. This CDR3 region has 18 residues. In germline, CDR1 is SNHLY, CDR2 FYNNEI.

The chain joins TRBV7-2 to TRBJ2-7; 15 nucleotides align to TRBD2. The V segment lost 3 bases and the J segment 6 bases; nucleotides outside the gene matches: 6. The CDR3 covers 16 residues. Germline values: CDR1 SGHTA, CDR2 FQGNSA. The CDR3 nucleotides are TGTGCCAGCAGCTTTTCTCCGGGACTAGCGGGAGGCGAGCAGTACTTC. It yields the protein CASSFSPGLAGGEQYF.

In this sample, this clone turned up once. The J gene is TRBJ2-7, the V gene TRBV18; D gene ambiguous. This CDR3 contains 12 residues. The V gene lost 4 bases and the J gene lost 4 bases, with 8 bases spanning the gap. CDR1 and CDR2 from the germline V gene are KGHSH and LQKENI. CDR3 loop: CASSLQTYEQYF. CDR3 in DNA: TGTGCCAGCTCACTCCAGACTTACGAGCAGTACTTC.

V is TRBV7-3 and J is TRBJ1-1; maybe TRBD1 (5 bases). CDR1 and CDR2 (germline): SGHTA, FQGTGA. The germline V and J ends were trimmed by 4 bases and 4 bases, with 13 bases remaining between them. The CDR3 has 14 amino acids. The CDR3 sequence: CASSSRGGSTEAFF. The CDR3, as DNA: TGTGCCAGCAGCTCAAGGGGCGGTTCCACTGAAGCTTTCTTT.

The rearrangement uses TRBV14 and TRBJ2-1, with TRBD2 matching 10 bases. The CDR3 length is 17 residues. Germline V gene data show CDR1 as SGHDN and CDR2 as FVKESK. The V segment lost 4 bases and the J segment 9 bases; nucleotides outside the gene matches: 15. The CDR3 here is CASSPTVSGRSKGEQFF. CDR3 bases: TGTGCCAGCAGCCCCACGGTTAGCGGGAGGAGTAAGGGTGAGCAGTTCTTC.

The chain uses TRBV3-1 (or the pseudogene TRBV3-2) and TRBJ1-4; 7 bases match TRBD1. This CDR3 has 17 amino acids. Germline CDR1 is LGHDT and CDR2 is YNNKEL (reference sequence). V gave up 4 bases and J gave up 2 bases; unmatched junction bases: 10. CDR3 nucleotide sequence: TGTGCCAGCAGCCCCCGACAGGGATGGTTTACTAATGAAAAACTGTTTTTT. Its protein is CASSPRQGWFTNEKLFF.

The chain couples TRBV6-5 to TRBJ1-5; TRBD1 is a possible D gene (6 bases). The V end lost 4 bases, the J end lost 3 bases, and 10 bases lay between the germline ends. CDR3 size: 14 residues. Looked up from germline, CDR1 is MNHEY and CDR2 is SVGAGI. CDR3 region: CASSSDRYNQPQHF. In DNA, the CDR3 is TGTGCCAGCAGTTCCGACAGGTACAATCAGCCCCAGCATTTT.

The genes are TRBV12-3 or TRBV12-4 and TRBJ2-1; the D gene is possibly TRBD2 (6 bases). The CDR3 is made up of 11 amino acids. V was trimmed by 6 bases and J by 10 bases, leaving 10 bases between them. The CDR3 region has the DNA TGTGCCAGCAGGCAAAGCGGGGAGCAGTTCTTC. It translates to CASRQSGEQFF.

The chain couples TRBV5-1 to TRBJ2-2; 7 bases line up with TRBD1. The germline gives CDR1 SGHRS, CDR2 YFSETQ. The CDR3 is 15 amino acids. After removal of 3 bases from V and 4 bases from J, the junction contained 6 bases not matched to a gene. CDR3 bases: TGCGCCAGCAGCTCCGGGACAGCTAGCACCGGGGAGCTGTTTTTT. This encodes CASSSGTASTGELFF.

This clone has a single count. The J gene is TRBJ2-5, the V gene TRBV11-3, with TRBD1 matching 7 bases. CDR1 is SGHNT and CDR2 is YENEEA in the germline V gene. Germline trimming cut 5 bases from V and 4 bases from J; bases unmatched to any gene: 10. The CDR3 extends over 15 amino acids. This chain's CDR3 is CASSKSGQLRETQYF. The CDR3 DNA follows: TGTGCCAGCAGCAAATCGGGACAGCTTCGAGAGACCCAGTACTTC.

This clone was seen just once. This chain links TRBV10-3 with TRBJ2-7, with no clear D. Germline assignment: CDR1 ENHRY and CDR2 SYGVKD. There are 11 residues in the CDR3. Deletions cut 6 bases from V and 4 bases from J, with 7 bases between. The CDR3 loop reads CAIRATYEQYF. The DNA for the CDR3 is TGTGCCATCAGGGCAACATACGAGCAGTACTTC.

The rearrangement uses TRBV24-1 and TRBJ1-4, with 9 bases aligning to TRBD1. The CDR3 covers 16 residues. V gave up 4 bases and J gave up 5 bases; unmatched junction bases: 7. Germline V gene lookup returns CDR1 KGHDR and CDR2 SFDVKD. Here the CDR3 reads CATSEPGTGKNEKLFF. The CDR3 DNA sequence: TGTGCCACCAGTGAACCAGGGACAGGGAAGAATGAAAAACTGTTTTTT.